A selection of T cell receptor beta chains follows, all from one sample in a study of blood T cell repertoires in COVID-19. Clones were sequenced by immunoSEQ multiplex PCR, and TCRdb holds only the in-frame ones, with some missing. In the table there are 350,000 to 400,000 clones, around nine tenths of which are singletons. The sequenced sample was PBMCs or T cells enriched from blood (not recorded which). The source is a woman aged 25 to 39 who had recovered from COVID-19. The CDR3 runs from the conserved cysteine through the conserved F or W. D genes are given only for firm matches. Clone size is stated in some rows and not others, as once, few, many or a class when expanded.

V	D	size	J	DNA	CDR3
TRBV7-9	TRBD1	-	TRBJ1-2	TGTGCCAGCAGCTTAGGAGTTTTGGGACAGGGCCGGAGATATGGCTACACCTTC	CASSLGVLGQGRRYGYTF
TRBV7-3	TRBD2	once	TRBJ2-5	TGTGCCAGCAGCGACATTACTAGCGGGAGAATGCAAGAGACCCAGTACTTC	CASSDITSGRMQETQYF
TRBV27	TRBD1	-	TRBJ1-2	TGTGCCAGCAGCAAATCACAGGGGGATGGCTACACCTTC	CASSKSQGDGYTF
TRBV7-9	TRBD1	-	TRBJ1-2	TGTGCCAGCAGCCTTGAGGGACAGCATGGCTACACCTTC	CASSLEGQHGYTF
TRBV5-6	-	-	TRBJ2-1	TGTGCCAGCAGCTTATTGGGACAAGCCTTCAATGGGCAGTTCTTC	CASSLLGQAFNGQFF
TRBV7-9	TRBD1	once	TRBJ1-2	TGTGCCAGCAGCCCGTTCAGGGGGAGCTTAGGATCTAACTATGGCTACACCTTC	CASSPFRGSLGSNYGYTF
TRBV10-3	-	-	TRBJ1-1	TGTGCCACCGCGAGACAGCTAAACACTGAAGCTTTCTTT	CATARQLNTEAFF
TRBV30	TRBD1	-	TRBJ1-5	TGTGCCTGGAGTGTGACAGGGGGCGGTCAGCCCCAGCATTTT	CAWSVTGGGQPQHF
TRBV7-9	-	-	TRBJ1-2	TGTGCCAGCAGCCCCCGGGACATTAACTATGGCTACACCTTC	CASSPRDINYGYTF
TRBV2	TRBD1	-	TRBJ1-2	TGTGCCAGCAGTGAAGGACAGGGTCTTGGCTACACCTTC	CASSEGQGLGYTF
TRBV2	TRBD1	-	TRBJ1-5	TGTGCCAGCACGCTGGGACAGGGGTTTTCTGGGGGGGAGCCCCAGCATTTT	CASTLGQGFSGGEPQHF
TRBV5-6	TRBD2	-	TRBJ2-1	TGTGCCAGCAGCCGTCCCGGGACTAGCGACTTACCCAATGAGCAGTTCTTC	CASSRPGTSDLPNEQFF
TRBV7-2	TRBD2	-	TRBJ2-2	TGTGCCAGCAGTGTTGCCTTGCTAGCGGGGGCGGCCGGGGAGCTGTTTTTT	CASSVALLAGAAGELFF
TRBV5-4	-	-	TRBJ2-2	TGTGCCAGCAGCTTGGCGGGGGTGGACACCGGGGAGCTGTTTTTT	CASSLAGVDTGELFF
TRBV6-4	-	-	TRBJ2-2	TGTGCCAGCAGACAGGAGAACACCGGGGAGCTGTTTTTT	CASRQENTGELFF
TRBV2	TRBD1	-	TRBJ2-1	TGTGCCAGCAGTGAGGACAGGATTAGCTCCTACAATGAGCAGTTCTTC	CASSEDRISSYNEQFF
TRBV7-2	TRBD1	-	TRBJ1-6	TGTGCCAGCAGCCCCGCAGGGGGCTATAATTCACCCCTCCACTTT	CASSPAGGYNSPLHF
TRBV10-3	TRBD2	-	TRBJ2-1	TGTGCCATCAGTAACGGGACTAGCGGGAGTCGGGGGAATGAGCAGTTCTTC	CAISNGTSGSRGNEQFF